Shown below are 17 T cell receptor beta chains from a single sample sequenced in a study of T cells in Graves' hyperthyroidism and ophthalmopathy. TCR beta CDR3 regions were amplified from RNA. First-round RT-PCR of the TCR CDR3 relied on the HTBI primer set. TCRdb itself ran the multiplex PCR reads through MiXCR, one entry per CDR3 protein. The sample lists some 530,000 distinct CDR3 sequences, 20% to 25% occurring once. Sequenced material: blood. The receptors stem from a woman between 65 and 79 years old with Graves' ophthalmopathy.

A few counts support this clonotype. The V and J genes are TRBV6-2 or TRBV6-3 and TRBJ1-5, with unresolved D. Trimming pared 3 bases from V and 3 bases from J, leaving 15 bases between. CDR1 is MNHEY and CDR2 is SVGEGT in the germline V gene. CDR3 size: 16 residues. The CDR3 region has the DNA TGTGCCAGCAGTTATTCCTTGGAGGCGTACAATCAGCCCCAGCATTTT. Amino acid sequence: CASSYSLEAYNQPQHF.

The J gene is TRBJ2-1, the V gene TRBV20-1, with a possible D match to TRBD1 (5 bases). V lost 1 base and J 8 bases, leaving 18 bases between the germline ends. Germline lookup yields CDR1 DFQATT and CDR2 SNEGSKA (reference sequence). The CDR3 covers 15 residues. CDR3 bases: TGCAGTGCTAGAGGTCCAGGGTCGCACGCGGATGAGCAGTTCTTC. Translation gives CSARGPGSHADEQFF.

This clonotype has at least ten counts. The chain carries TRBV15 and TRBJ2-1; 9 bases align to TRBD2. This CDR3 is built from 15 residues. Germline V gene data show CDR1 as LNHNV and CDR2 as YYDKDF (reference sequence). Unmatched junction bases numbered 6, after V lost 4 bases and J lost 5 bases. CDR3 sequence reads: CATSTHSGRHNEQFF. The DNA for the CDR3 is TGTGCCACCAGCACTCATAGCGGGAGACACAATGAGCAGTTCTTC. The variable domain in full, with the rest retrieved from reference TRBV15 and TRBJ2-1, is DAMVIQNPRYQVTQFGKPVTLSCSQTLNHNVMYWYQQKSSQAPKLLFHYYDKDFNNEADTPDNFQSRRPNTSFCFLDIRSPGLGDTAMYLCATSTHSGRHNEQFFGPGTRLTVL.

A few counts support this clonotype. The genes are TRBV30 and TRBJ2-7; 8 bases map to TRBD2. CDR1 and CDR2 (germline): GTSNPN, SVGIG (reference sequence). The CDR3 consists of 14 residues. The V gene end was trimmed by 4 bases and the J gene end by 2 bases; junction bases not matched to a gene: 7. CDR3 nucleotides: TGTGCCTGGACGCTAGCGGGTGCCCCCTACGAGCAGTACTTC. Its protein product is CAWTLAGAPYEQYF.

This clonotype occurred a few times. The chain joins TRBV9 to TRBJ1-2; no firm D call. This CDR3 contains 16 residues. CDR1 is SGDLS, CDR2 YYNGEE, per germline. Trimming removed 1 base from V and 8 bases from J, with 21 bases in between. CDR3 region: CASSVPWLGLRNGYTF. The CDR3 region has the DNA TGTGCCAGCAGCGTACCCTGGCTGGGTCTAAGAAACGGCTACACCTTC.

This clonotype appeared a few times. The chain has TRBV27 and TRBJ2-3, with D possibly being TRBD2 (6 bases). In germline, CDR1 is MNHEY, CDR2 SMNVEV (reference sequence). Trimming removed 3 bases at V and 3 bases at J, with 19 bases between. The CDR3 contains 17 residues. The CDR3 DNA reads as TGTGCCAGCAGTTTCCTACCACCGACTAGAAGAACAGATACGCAGTATTTT. As protein: CASSFLPPTRRTDTQYF.

This clonotype turned up a few times. The gene calls are TRBV6-2 or TRBV6-3 and TRBJ1-1; no clear D. The CDR3 spans 15 residues. V lost 5 bases and J lost 2, with 15 bases in between. Germline V gives CDR1 MNHEY, CDR2 SVGEGT. The CDR3 here is CASSHPVVVNTEAFF. Written as DNA, the CDR3 is TGTGCCAGCAGTCACCCGGTGGTAGTAAACACTGAAGCTTTCTTT.

V is TRBV27 and J is TRBJ1-6; 7 bases are a match to TRBD1. V gave up 6 bases and J gave up 9 bases; unmatched junction bases: 5. Germline V gene data show CDR1 as MNHEY and CDR2 as SMNVEV (reference sequence). This CDR3 has 13 residues. The CDR3 sequence is CASSRDRSSPLHF. As DNA, the CDR3 is TGTGCCAGCAGCCGGGACAGATCTTCACCCCTCCACTTT.

This clonotype was observed at least ten times. This chain connects TRBV11-2 to TRBJ2-1; perhaps TRBD1 as D (6 bases). The CDR3 length is 15 residues. Germline CDR1 SGHAT, CDR2 FQNNGV. V lost 4 bases and J lost 0, with 10 bases in between. In nucleotides, the CDR3 is TGTGCCAGCAGCTCCGGACAGAGCTCCTACAATGAGCAGTTCTTC. It is translated as CASSSGQSSYNEQFF.

This clonotype has more than one count but fewer than ten. The chain combines TRBV12-3 or TRBV12-4 with TRBJ2-3; D may be TRBD2 (5 bases). The CDR3 consists of 12 residues. Deletions cut 10 bases from V and 1 base from J, with 9 bases between. DNA of the CDR3: TGTGCCACCCGAGCGGGCACAGATACGCAGTATTTT. This sequence encodes CATRAGTDTQYF.

This chain links TRBV9 with TRBJ2-1, with TRBD2 matching over 8 bases. Germline CDR1 reads SGDLS; CDR2 reads YYNGEE. The J segment lost 8 bases and the V segment lost 0 bases, leaving 4 bases of the junction unmatched. This CDR3 contains 14 residues. CDR3 amino acids: CASSVGLAGHEQFF. The CDR3 DNA is TGTGCCAGCAGCGTAGGGCTAGCGGGTCATGAGCAGTTCTTC.

This clonotype was observed at least ten times. The V call is TRBV20-1, the J call TRBJ1-5; TRBD1 is a possible D gene (5 bases). Trimming took off 3 bases at V and 3 bases at J, with 12 bases between the two ends. From germline, CDR1 is DFQATT and CDR2 SNEGSKA (reference sequence). CDR3 length: 14 amino acids. The CDR3 coding sequence is TGCAGTGCTAGTAGGGGCCCCATCAATCAGCCCCAGCATTTT. This gives the protein CSASRGPINQPQHF.

This clonotype was seen more than once but under ten times. This chain connects TRBV28 to TRBJ1-1; no clear D gene. This CDR3 is 13 amino acids long. The germline V and J ends were trimmed by 4 bases and 0 bases, with 6 bases remaining between them. Germline V gene lookup returns CDR1 MDHEN and CDR2 SYDVKM. CDR3 coding DNA: TGTGCCAGCAGTTGGGTAGTGAACACTGAAGCTTTCTTT. It translates to CASSWVVNTEAFF.

This clonotype appeared a few times. V and J are TRBV10-3 and TRBJ2-5, with 9 bases that match TRBD2. In germline, CDR1 is ENHRY, CDR2 SYGVKD. The junction had 9 bases not matched to a gene; V was cut back by 4 bases and J by 0 bases. The CDR3 is 17 residues long. CDR3 in amino acids: CAISGPRLAEYQETQYF. The DNA for the CDR3 is TGTGCCATCAGTGGTCCCCGACTAGCGGAGTACCAAGAGACCCAGTACTTC.

This clonotype was observed a handful of times. The chain recombines TRBV20-1 with TRBJ2-1; D unclear. V lost 4 bases, J lost 2 bases, and 15 bases lay in between. The germline V gene encodes CDR1 DFQATT and CDR2 SNEGSKA (reference sequence). The CDR3 sequence is 15 residues long. The CDR3 nucleotides read TGCAGTGCTACCGATTTGCCTATCACCTACAATGAGCAGTTCTTC. Protein product: CSATDLPITYNEQFF.

This chain links TRBV5-1 with TRBJ2-3; TRBD2 might be the D (5 bases). In germline, CDR1 is SGHRS, CDR2 YFSETQ. CDR3 size: 15 residues. Trimming cost V 0 bases and J 2 bases, with 10 bases left between them. In DNA, the CDR3 is TGCGCCAGCAGCTTGGACGGACTGTACACAGATACGCAGTATTTT. Translated, it gives CASSLDGLYTDTQYF.

This clonotype has a count of ten or more. This rearrangement joins TRBV28 to TRBJ2-3; D may be TRBD1 (6 bases). Germline V gene lookup returns CDR1 MDHEN and CDR2 SYDVKM. The CDR3 totals 13 residues. V lost 6 bases, J lost 2 bases, and 9 bases lay in between. The CDR3 sequence: CASSGQFTDTQYF. As DNA, the CDR3 is TGTGCCAGCAGCGGACAGTTCACAGATACGCAGTATTTT.